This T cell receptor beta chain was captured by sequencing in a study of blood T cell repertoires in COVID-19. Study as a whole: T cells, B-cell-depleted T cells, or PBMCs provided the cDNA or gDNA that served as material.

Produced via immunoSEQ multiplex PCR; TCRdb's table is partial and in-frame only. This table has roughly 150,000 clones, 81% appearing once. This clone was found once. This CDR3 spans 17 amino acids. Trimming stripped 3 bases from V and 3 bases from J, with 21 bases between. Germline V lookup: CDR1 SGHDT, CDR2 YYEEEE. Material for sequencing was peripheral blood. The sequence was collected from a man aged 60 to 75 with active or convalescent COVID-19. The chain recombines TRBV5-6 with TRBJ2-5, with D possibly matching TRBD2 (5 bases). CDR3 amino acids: CASSSLRAILVEETQYF. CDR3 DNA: TGTGCCAGCAGCTCACTGCGGGCGATTTTGGTGGAAGAGACCCAGTACTTC.